The 10 T cell receptor beta chains in this list originate from one sample, sequenced in a study of metastatic and nonmetastatic thyroid tumors. TCRdb re-called the PCR reads through MiXCR. The table lists under 8,500 clones, around two fifths of them singletons. There were no patients who had received any treatment before thyroid surgery. The sample was tumor tissue. These receptor sequences come from a female donor with papillary thyroid cancer or a benign thyroid nodule (not recorded which). Some clones in this sample may be carry-over from other donors' samples.

The chain links TRBV12-3 or TRBV12-4 to TRBJ2-1, with 9 positions matching TRBD2. Unmatched junction bases numbered 9, after V lost 5 bases and J lost 13 bases. This CDR3 is 13 amino acids long. The CDR3 reads CASSTPWREGQFF. The DNA for the CDR3 is TGTGCCAGCAGTACCCCGTGGCGGGAGGGCCAGTTCTTC.

This clone came up a few times. The V gene is TRBV2, the J gene TRBJ2-5, with D possibly being TRBD2 (6 bases). The CDR3 is made up of 14 amino acids. Germline-derived CDR1 and CDR2 are SNHLY and FYNNEI. The ends were cut back, 10 bases at V and 4 bases at J, with 19 bases in the middle. DNA for the CDR3: TGTGCCATCCCCCTCGGGCGGGAAGGAGAGACCCAGTACTTC. It yields the protein CAIPLGREGETQYF.

The chain employs TRBV18 and TRBJ1-1; D is perhaps TRBD1 (5 bases). Trimming cost V 3 bases and J 5 bases, with 19 bases left between them. The V gene's germline CDR1 is KGHSH and CDR2 LQKENI. The CDR3 has 16 amino acids. CDR3: CASSPENTYRGTEAFF. The CDR3 region has the DNA TGTGCCAGCTCACCTGAGAACACGTATAGGGGTACTGAAGCTTTCTTT.

The rearrangement uses TRBV11-2 and TRBJ2-1, with no clear D. Germline V gene sequence: CDR1 SGHAT, CDR2 FQNNGV. The length of the CDR3 is 13 residues. Trimming pared 1 base from V and 7 bases from J, leaving 8 bases between. The CDR3 loop reads CASSLVGGNEQFF. The DNA of the CDR3 is TGTGCCAGCAGCTTAGTAGGCGGTAATGAGCAGTTCTTC.

CDR3 sequence (DNA): TGCAGTGCTAGAGTACAGGGCGCGAACACCGGGGAGCTGTTTTTT. Encoded protein: CSARVQGANTGELFF. The genes are TRBV20-1 and TRBJ2-2, with D possibly being TRBD1 (6 bases). V lost 1 base and J lost 0, with 9 bases in between. CDR1 and CDR2 from the germline V gene are DFQATT and SNEGSKA (reference sequence). The CDR3 runs to 15 residues.

This chain links TRBV20-1 with TRBJ2-6; TRBD2 might be the D (6 bases). Per the germline V gene, CDR1 is DFQATT and CDR2 is SNEGSKA (reference sequence). The CDR3 runs 13 residues. The CDR3 sequence is CSAPGDVANVLTF. The CDR3 DNA follows: TGCAGCGCCCCGGGGGATGTGGCCAACGTCCTGACTTTC.

The chain has TRBV27 and TRBJ2-3; 9 bases match TRBD2. V dropped 2 bases and J dropped 0; count of bases not matched to a gene: 0. The CDR3 extends over 15 amino acids. CDR1 and CDR2 (germline): MNHEY, SMNVEV (reference sequence). The DNA of the CDR3 is TGTGCCAGCAGTTTAACTAGCGGGAGCACAGATACGCAGTATTTT. Protein product: CASSLTSGSTDTQYF.

This chain links TRBV30 with TRBJ2-7; 12 nucleotides align to TRBD1. V lost 7 bases, J lost 5 bases, and 9 bases stayed unmatched. From germline, CDR1 is GTSNPN and CDR2 SVGIG (reference sequence). This CDR3 spans 14 amino acids. The chain's CDR3 is CASSRGQGAHEQYF. DNA for the CDR3: TGTGCCTCTTCTAGGGGACAGGGGGCGCACGAGCAGTACTTC.

In its sample, this clone was seen many times. The CDR3 end shows no conserved phenylalanine or tryptophan, and so a read error is likely. No DNA is shown, since the ends of the CDR3 on it are uncertain; the CDR3 is the one TCRdb lists. V gene TRBV7-3 combines with J gene TRBJ2-1. Both ends counted, the CDR3 spans 10 residues. Germline V lookup: CDR1 SGHTA, CDR2 FQGTGA. CDR3 residues: CASSSYRRIR.

V is TRBV28 and J is TRBJ1-2; D is unclear. The V end lost 5 bases, the J end lost 2 bases, and 15 bases lay between the germline ends. Germline V gene lookup returns CDR1 MDHEN and CDR2 SYDVKM. There are 15 residues in the CDR3. The CDR3 DNA reads as TGTGCCAGCAGTGCCGGGCCGCACTCCAACTATGGCTACACCTTC. Protein sequence: CASSAGPHSNYGYTF.